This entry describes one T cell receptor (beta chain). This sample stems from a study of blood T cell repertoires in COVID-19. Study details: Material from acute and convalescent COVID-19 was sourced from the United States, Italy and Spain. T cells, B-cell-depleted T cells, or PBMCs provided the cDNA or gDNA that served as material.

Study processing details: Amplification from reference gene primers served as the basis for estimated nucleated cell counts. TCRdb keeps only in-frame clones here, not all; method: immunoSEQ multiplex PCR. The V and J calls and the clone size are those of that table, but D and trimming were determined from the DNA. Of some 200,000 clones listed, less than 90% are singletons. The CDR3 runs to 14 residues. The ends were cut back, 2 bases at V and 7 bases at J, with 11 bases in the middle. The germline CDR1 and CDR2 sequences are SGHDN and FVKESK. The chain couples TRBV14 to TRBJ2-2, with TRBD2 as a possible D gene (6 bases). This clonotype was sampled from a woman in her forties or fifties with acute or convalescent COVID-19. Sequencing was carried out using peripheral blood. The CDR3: CASSQWEDGGELFF. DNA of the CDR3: TGTGCCAGCAGCCAATGGGAGGACGGCGGGGAGCTGTTTTTT.